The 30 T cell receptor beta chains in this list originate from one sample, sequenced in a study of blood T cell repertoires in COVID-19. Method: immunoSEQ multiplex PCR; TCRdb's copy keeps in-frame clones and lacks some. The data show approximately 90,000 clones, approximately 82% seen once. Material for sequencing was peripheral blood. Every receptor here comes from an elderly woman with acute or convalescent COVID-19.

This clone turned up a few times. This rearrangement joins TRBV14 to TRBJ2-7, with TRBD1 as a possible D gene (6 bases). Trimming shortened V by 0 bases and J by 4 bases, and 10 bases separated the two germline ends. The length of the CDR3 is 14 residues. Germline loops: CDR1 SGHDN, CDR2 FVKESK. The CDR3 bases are TGTGCCAGCAGCCAAGATAGGGACACTTACGAGCAGTACTTC. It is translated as CASSQDRDTYEQYF. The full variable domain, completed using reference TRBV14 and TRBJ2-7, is EAGVTQFPSHSVIEKGQTVTLRCDPISGHDNLYWYRRVMGKEIKFLLHFVKESKQDESGMPNNRFLAERTGGTYSTLKVQPAELEDSGVYFCASSQDRDTYEQYFGPGTRLTVT.

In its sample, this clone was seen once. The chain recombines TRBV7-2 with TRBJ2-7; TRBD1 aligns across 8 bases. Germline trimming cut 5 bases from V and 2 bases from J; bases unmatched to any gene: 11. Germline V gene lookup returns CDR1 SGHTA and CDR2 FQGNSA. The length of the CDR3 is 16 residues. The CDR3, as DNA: TGTGCCAGCAGCGTCGACTCAGGGGGCGTCCCCTACGAGCAGTACTTC. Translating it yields CASSVDSGGVPYEQYF.

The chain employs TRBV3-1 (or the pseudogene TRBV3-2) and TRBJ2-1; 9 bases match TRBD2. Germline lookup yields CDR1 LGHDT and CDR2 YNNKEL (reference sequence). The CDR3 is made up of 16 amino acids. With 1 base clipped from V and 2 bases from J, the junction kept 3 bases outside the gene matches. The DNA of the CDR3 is TGTGCCAGCAGCCAAGCTGTAGCGGGGGCCTACAATGAGCAGTTCTTC. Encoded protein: CASSQAVAGAYNEQFF.

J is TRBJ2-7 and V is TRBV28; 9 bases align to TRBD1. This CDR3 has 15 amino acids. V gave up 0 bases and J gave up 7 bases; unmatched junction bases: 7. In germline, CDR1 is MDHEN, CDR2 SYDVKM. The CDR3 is CASSLWLQGAGEQYF. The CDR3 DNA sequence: TGTGCCAGCAGTTTATGGCTACAGGGGGCTGGGGAGCAGTACTTC.

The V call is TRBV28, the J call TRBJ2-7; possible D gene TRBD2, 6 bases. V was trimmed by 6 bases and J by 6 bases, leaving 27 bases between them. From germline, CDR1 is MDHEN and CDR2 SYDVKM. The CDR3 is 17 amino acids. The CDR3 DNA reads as TGTGCCAGCAGCAAGTTGCCCACCTTAGCCGGAGGGCCCGAGCAGTACTTC. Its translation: CASSKLPTLAGGPEQYF.

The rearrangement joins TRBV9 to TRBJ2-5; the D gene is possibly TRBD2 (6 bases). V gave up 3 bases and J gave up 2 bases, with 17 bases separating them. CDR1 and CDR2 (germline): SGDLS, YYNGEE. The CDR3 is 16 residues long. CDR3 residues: CASSENVGGGQETQYF. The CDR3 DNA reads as TGTGCCAGCAGCGAAAATGTTGGTGGGGGGCAAGAGACCCAGTACTTC.

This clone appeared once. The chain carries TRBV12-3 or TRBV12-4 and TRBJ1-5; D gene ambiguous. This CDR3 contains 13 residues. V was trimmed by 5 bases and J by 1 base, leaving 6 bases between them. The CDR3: CASSTMSNQPQHF. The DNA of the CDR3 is TGTGCCAGCAGTACAATGAGCAATCAGCCCCAGCATTTT.

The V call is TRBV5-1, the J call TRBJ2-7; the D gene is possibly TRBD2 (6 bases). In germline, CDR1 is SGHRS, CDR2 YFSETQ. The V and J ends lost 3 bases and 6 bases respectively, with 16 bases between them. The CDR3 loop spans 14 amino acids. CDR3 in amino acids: CASSWQSGGTEQYF. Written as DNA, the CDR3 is TGCGCCAGCAGCTGGCAATCGGGCGGGACCGAGCAGTACTTC. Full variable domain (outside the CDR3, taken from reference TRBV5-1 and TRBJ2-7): KAGVTQTPRYLIKTRGQQVTLSCSPISGHRSVSWYQQTPGQGLQFLFEYFSETQRNKGNFPGRFSGRQFSNSRSEMNVSTLELGDSALYLCASSWQSGGTEQYFGPGTRLTVT.

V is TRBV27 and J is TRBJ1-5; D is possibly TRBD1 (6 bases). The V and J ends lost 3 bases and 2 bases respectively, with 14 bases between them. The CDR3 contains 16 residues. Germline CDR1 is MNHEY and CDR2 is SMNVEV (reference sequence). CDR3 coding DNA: TGTGCCAGCAGTTTGACAATGGGGGCAGGCAATCAGCCCCAGCATTTT. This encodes CASSLTMGAGNQPQHF.

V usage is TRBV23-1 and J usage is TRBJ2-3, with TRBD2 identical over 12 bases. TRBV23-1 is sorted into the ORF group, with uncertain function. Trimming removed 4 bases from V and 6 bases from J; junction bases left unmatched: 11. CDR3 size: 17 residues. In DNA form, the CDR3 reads TGCGCCAGCAGTCTTGGGCCTAGCGGGAGGGGGGAGGATACGCAGTATTTT. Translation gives CASSLGPSGRGEDTQYF.

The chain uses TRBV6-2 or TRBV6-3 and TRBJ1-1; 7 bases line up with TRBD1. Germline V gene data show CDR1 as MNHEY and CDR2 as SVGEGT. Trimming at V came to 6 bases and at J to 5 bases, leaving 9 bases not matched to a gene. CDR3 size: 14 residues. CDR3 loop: CASSLGTAGTEAFF. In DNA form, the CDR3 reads TGTGCCAGCAGCTTGGGGACAGCGGGTACTGAAGCTTTCTTT.

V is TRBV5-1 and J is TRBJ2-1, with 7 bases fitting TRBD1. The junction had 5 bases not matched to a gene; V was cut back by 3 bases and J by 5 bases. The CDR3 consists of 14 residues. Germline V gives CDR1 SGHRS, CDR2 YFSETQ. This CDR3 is CASSSGDRHNEQFF. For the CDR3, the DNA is TGCGCCAGCAGCTCCGGGGACAGACACAATGAGCAGTTCTTC.

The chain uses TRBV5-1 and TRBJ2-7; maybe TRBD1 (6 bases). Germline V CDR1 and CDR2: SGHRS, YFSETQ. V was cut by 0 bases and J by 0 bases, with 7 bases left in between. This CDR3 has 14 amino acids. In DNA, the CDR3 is TGCGCCAGCAGCTTGGGGACAGTCTCCTACGAGCAGTACTTC. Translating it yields CASSLGTVSYEQYF. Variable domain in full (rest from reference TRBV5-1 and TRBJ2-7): KAGVTQTPRYLIKTRGQQVTLSCSPISGHRSVSWYQQTPGQGLQFLFEYFSETQRNKGNFPGRFSGRQFSNSRSEMNVSTLELGDSALYLCASSLGTVSYEQYFGPGTRLTVT.

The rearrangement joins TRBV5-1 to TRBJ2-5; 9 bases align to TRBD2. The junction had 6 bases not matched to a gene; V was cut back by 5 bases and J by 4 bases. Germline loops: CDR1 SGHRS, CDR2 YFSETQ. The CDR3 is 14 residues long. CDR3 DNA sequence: TGCGCCAGCAGTCTAGCGGGGCAGGGAGAGACCCAGTACTTC. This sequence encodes CASSLAGQGETQYF. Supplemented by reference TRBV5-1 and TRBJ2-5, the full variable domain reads KAGVTQTPRYLIKTRGQQVTLSCSPISGHRSVSWYQQTPGQGLQFLFEYFSETQRNKGNFPGRFSGRQFSNSRSEMNVSTLELGDSALYLCASSLAGQGETQYFGPGTRLLVL.

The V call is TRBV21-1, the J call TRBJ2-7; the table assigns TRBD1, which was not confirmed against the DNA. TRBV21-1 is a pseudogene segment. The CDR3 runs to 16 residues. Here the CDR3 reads CASSRQGQGLSYEQYF. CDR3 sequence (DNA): TGTGCCAGCAGCAGACAGGGACAGGGTCTCTCCTACGAGCAGTACTTC.

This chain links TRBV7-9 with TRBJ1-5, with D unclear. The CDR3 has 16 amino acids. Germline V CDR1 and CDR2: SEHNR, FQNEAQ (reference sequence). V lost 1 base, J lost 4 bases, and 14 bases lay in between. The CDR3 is CASSLVGQAMNQPQHF. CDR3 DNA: TGTGCCAGCAGCTTAGTAGGTCAGGCGATGAATCAGCCCCAGCATTTT.

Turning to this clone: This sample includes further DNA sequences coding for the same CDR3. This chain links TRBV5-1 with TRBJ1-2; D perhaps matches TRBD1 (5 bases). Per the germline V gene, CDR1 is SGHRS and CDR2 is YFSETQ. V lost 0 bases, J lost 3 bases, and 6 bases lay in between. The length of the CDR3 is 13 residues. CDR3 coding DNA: TGCGCCAGCAGCTTGGAAGGGGACTATGGCTACACCTTC. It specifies CASSLEGDYGYTF.

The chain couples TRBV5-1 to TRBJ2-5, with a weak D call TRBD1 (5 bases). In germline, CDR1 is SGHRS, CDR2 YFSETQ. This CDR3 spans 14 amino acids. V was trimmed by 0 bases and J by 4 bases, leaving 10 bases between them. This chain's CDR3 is CASSLEGRVETQYF. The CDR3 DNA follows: TGCGCCAGCAGCTTGGAGGGCAGGGTAGAGACCCAGTACTTC.

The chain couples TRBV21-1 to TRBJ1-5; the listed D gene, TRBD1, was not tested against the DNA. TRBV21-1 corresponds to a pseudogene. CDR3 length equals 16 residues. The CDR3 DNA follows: TGTGCCAGCAGCAAAGGTTCCAGGGTAGCCAATCAGCCCCAGCATTTT. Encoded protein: CASSKGSRVANQPQHF.

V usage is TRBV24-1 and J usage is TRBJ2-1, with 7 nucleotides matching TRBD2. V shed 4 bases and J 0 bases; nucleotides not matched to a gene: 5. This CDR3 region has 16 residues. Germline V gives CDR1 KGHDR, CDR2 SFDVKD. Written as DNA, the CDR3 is TGTGCCACCAGTGAGCCAGCGGGAAGCTCCTACAATGAGCAGTTCTTC. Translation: CATSEPAGSSYNEQFF.

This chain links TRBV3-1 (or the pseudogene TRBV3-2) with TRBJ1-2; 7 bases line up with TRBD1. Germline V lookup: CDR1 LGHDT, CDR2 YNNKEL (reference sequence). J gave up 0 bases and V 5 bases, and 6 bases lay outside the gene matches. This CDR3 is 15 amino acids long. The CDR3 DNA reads TGTGCCAGCAGCTTCCCGGGACAGTCTAACTATGGCTACACCTTC. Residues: CASSFPGQSNYGYTF.

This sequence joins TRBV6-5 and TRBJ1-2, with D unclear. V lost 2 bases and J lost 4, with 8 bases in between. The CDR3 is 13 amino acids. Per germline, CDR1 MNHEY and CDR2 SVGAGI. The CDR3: CASSYRGPYGYTF. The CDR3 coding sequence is TGTGCCAGCAGTTACCGAGGGCCCTATGGCTACACCTTC.

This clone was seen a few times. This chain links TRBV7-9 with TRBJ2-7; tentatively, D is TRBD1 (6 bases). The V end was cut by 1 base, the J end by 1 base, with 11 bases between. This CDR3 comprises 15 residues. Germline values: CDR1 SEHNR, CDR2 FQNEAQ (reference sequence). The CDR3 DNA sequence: TGTGCCAGCAGCTTAGGAACAGGGCCTTCCTACGAGCAGTACTTC. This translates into CASSLGTGPSYEQYF.

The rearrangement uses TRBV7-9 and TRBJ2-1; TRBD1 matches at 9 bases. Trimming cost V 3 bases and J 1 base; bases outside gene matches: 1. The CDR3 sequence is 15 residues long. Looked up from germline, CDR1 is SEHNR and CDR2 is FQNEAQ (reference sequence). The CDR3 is CASSFDRGSYNEQFF. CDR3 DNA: TGTGCCAGCAGCTTTGACAGGGGGTCCTACAATGAGCAGTTCTTC.

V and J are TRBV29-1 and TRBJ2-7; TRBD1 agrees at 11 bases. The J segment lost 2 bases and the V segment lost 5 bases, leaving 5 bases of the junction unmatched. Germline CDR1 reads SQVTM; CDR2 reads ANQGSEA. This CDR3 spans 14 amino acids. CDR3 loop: CSVREGQGAYEQYF. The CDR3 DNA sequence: TGCAGCGTTCGGGAGGGACAGGGGGCCTACGAGCAGTACTTC.

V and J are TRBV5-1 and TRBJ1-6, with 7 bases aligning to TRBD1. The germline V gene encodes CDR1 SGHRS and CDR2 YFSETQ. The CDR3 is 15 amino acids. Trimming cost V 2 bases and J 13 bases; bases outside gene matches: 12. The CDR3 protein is CASSLPSTGNNPLHF. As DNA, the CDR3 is TGCGCCAGCAGCTTACCGTCGACAGGGAATAATCCCCTCCACTTT.

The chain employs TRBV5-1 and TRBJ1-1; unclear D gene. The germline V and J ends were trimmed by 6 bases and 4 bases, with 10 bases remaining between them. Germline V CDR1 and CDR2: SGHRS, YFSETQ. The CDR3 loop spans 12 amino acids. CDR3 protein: CASKQGSTEAFF. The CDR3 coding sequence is TGCGCCAGCAAGCAAGGGAGCACTGAAGCTTTCTTT.

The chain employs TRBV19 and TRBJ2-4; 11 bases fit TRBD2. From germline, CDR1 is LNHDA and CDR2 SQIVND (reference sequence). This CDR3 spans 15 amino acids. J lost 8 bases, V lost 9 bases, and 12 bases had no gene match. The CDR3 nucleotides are TGTGCCAGCAGGACTAGCGGGTACAGTAGGGACATTCAGTACTTC. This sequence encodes CASRTSGYSRDIQYF. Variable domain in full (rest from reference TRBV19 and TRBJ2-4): DGGITQSPKYLFRKEGQNVTLSCEQNLNHDAMYWYRQDPGQGLRLIYYSQIVNDFQKGDIAEGYSVSREKKESFPLTVTSAQKNPTAFYLCASRTSGYSRDIQYFGAGTRLSVL.

CDR3 residues: CASSLGRANTGELFF. The DNA of the CDR3 is TGTGCCAGCAGCTTAGGCAGGGCAAACACCGGGGAGCTGTTTTTT. The rearrangement links TRBV11-2 to TRBJ2-2; D is possibly TRBD1 (5 bases). The V end lost 1 base, the J end lost 2 bases, and 8 bases lay between the germline ends. CDR3 length equals 15 residues. Germline V gene lookup returns CDR1 SGHAT and CDR2 FQNNGV. Supplemented by reference TRBV11-2 and TRBJ2-2, the full variable domain reads EAGVAQSPRYKIIEKRQSVAFWCNPISGHATLYWYQQILGQGPKLLIQFQNNGVVDDSQLPKDRFSAERLKGVDSTLKIQPAKLEDSAVYLCASSLGRANTGELFFGEGSRLTVL.

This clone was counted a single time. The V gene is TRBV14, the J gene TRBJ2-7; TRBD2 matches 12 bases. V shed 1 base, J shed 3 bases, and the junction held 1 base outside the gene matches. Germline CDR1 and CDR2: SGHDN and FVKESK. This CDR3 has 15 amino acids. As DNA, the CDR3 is TGTGCCAGCAGCCAAGGACTAGCGGGGGTCTACGAGCAGTACTTC. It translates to CASSQGLAGVYEQYF.